This is a list of T cell receptor beta chains from one sample in a study of HIV-infected children after antiretroviral therapy interruption. TCRdb reprocessed the 3' RACE reads via MiXCR and lists one record per CDR3 protein. The sample contains approximately 96,000 distinct CDR3 sequences, around 6.9% of which appear only once. The sample in question was CD45RA+ CD4+ T cells from PBMCs, pooled from several time points, obtained from a donor given antiretroviral therapy, either interrupted or continuous. These receptors came from a pool of human donors with HIV. Both conserved end residues are part of each CDR3. D genes are given only for firm matches.

>TRBV5-4|-|TRBJ1-2|14
CASSFTRGDDGYTF
>TRBV12-3/TRBV12-4|-|TRBJ2-5|15
CASSRTGTPKETQYF
>TRBV7-8|-|TRBJ1-3|14
CASSPQRSGNTIYF
>TRBV12-3/TRBV12-4|-|TRBJ2-5|13
CASSSGKGETQYF
>TRBV6-2/TRBV6-3|TRBD2|TRBJ2-3|17
CASSYLKAGGLTDTQYF
>TRBV5-1|TRBD1|TRBJ2-2|16
CASSLAQGANTGELFF
>TRBV14|-|TRBJ2-5|12
CASSQSQETQYF
>TRBV5-1|-|TRBJ2-1|16
CASSLGTGPSYNEQFF
>TRBV29-1|-|TRBJ2-5|11
CSVSPVETQYF
>TRBV20-1|-|TRBJ1-2|13
CSAGTGDNYGYTF
>TRBV6-2/TRBV6-3|-|TRBJ2-3|13
CASSYGPTLTQYF
>TRBV10-1|-|TRBJ1-1|14
CASSDGGSDTEAFF
>TRBV18|-|TRBJ1-4|14
CASSPRDGYEKLFF
>TRBV9|TRBD1|TRBJ1-1|14
CASSVAPDREEAFF
>TRBV5-6|-|TRBJ2-2|14
CASEVTGTTGELFF
>TRBV7-2|-|TRBJ1-3|15
CASSPTQFSGNTIYF
>TRBV14|-|TRBJ2-1|16
CASSQLTYLSYNEQFF
>TRBV29-1|-|TRBJ2-5|13
CSGKGKYQETQYF
>TRBV7-3|TRBD2|TRBJ2-1|15
CASSPVIAGVDEQFF
>TRBV18|TRBD2|TRBJ2-5|17
CASSPFRTSGQQETQYF
>TRBV13|-|TRBJ1-1|11
CASSFRTEAFF
>TRBV20-1|TRBD1|TRBJ1-5|15
CSARTSGTVNQPQHF
>TRBV10-1|-|TRBJ2-6|15
CASSVVASGANVLTF
>TRBV6-1|-|TRBJ2-7|12
CASSDHSYEQYF
>TRBV7-9|-|TRBJ2-7|14
CASSIGRVLREQYF
>TRBV5-8|TRBD1|TRBJ1-4|16
CASSLGTGGTNEKLFF
>TRBV7-9|-|TRBJ2-7|13
CASSQQVLGEQYF
>TRBV2|-|TRBJ2-1|13
CASTGPRDNEQFF
>TRBV7-3|-|TRBJ2-5|14
CASSRSGYGETQYF
>TRBV12-3/TRBV12-4|TRBD1|TRBJ2-7|14
CASRAGTGAYEQYF
>TRBV19|TRBD2|TRBJ2-3|14
CASRGLAGPDTQYF
>TRBV7-8|-|TRBJ2-5|12
CASSNVQETQYF
>TRBV6-6|-|TRBJ2-5|12
CASSYGKETQYF
>TRBV11-2|TRBD1|TRBJ1-2|14
CASSLQGALGGYTF
>TRBV2|-|TRBJ2-2|15
CASLEDLALTGELFF
>TRBV19|-|TRBJ1-2|11
CACGVLHGYTF
>TRBV5-5|TRBD1|TRBJ2-1|13
CASSPPTGDEQFF
>TRBV2|-|TRBJ2-5|13
CASSFILGNTQYF
>TRBV5-4|-|TRBJ2-1|15
CASSPYRGGYNEQFF
>TRBV18|-|TRBJ1-6|17
CASSRRVVEGFNSPLHF
>TRBV5-1|TRBD1|TRBJ1-1|14
CASNPRTGNTEAFF
>TRBV20-1|TRBD2|TRBJ2-7|14
CSARASGTPYEQYF
>TRBV6-6|TRBD2|TRBJ2-5|18
CASSKPDGLAGVGETQYF
>TRBV7-2|-|TRBJ1-1|14
CASSLERRYTEAFF
>TRBV20-1|-|TRBJ1-1|12
CSADRGNTEAFF
>TRBV29-1|-|TRBJ2-5|13
CSVGRTKQETQYF
>TRBV5-6|-|TRBJ1-5|16
CASSLAHNPTNQPQHF
>TRBV29-1|-|TRBJ1-1|12
CSVVGGGPEAFF
>TRBV4-2|-|TRBJ1-5|14
CASSPSGPQQPQHF
>TRBV11-2|-|TRBJ1-2|13
CASSPKTTYGYTF
>TRBV3-1|TRBD2|TRBJ2-3|15
CASSQETSGRDTQYF
>TRBV20-1|TRBD1|TRBJ1-2|13
CSAATGGTLGYTF
>TRBV6-5|-|TRBJ2-5|12
CASSPRGETQYF
>TRBV12-3/TRBV12-4|-|TRBJ2-1|16
CASSPRGTRNLNEQFF